This entry is about one T cell receptor beta chain. The sample belongs to a study of PD-L1 blockade in urothelial cancer. In the study overall: Male patients with bladder-origin urothelial cancer numbered most of the 29. Patients had undergone 0 to 3 prior chemotherapy regimens.

CDR1 is MNHEY and CDR2 is SMNVEV in the germline V gene (reference sequence). This CDR3 contains 16 residues. J gave up 4 bases and V 2 bases, and 6 bases lay outside the gene matches. Sequencing was performed with immunoSEQ multiplex PCR; in TCRdb, only in-frame clones are kept and a portion is missing. The sample has fewer than 40,000 clones; 90% are singletons. The material sequenced was PBMCs, taken around atezolizumab (anti-PD-L1) treatment. The sequence came from a man between 65 and 79 years old with urothelial cancer. The chain couples TRBV27 to TRBJ2-1; the match to TRBD2 covers 9 bases. DNA for the CDR3: TGTGCCAGCAGTTTAAGGGCTAGCGGGGCATACAATGAGCAGTTCTTC. Its protein product is CASSLRASGAYNEQFF.